Sequencing of this TCR beta chain was carried out in a study of cytomegalovirus exposure and HLA in healthy donors. The PCR ran on 60 Vbeta and 13 Jbeta primers. Here immunoSEQ multiplex PCR was the method, and the copy in TCRdb shows in-frame clones only, minus some. The sample lists around 130,000 clones, about 73% seen once, with less than 2.5% in the top ten. Whole-study results and caveats: A reported reduction in N-insertions relative to the roughly 670-donor mean was seen in an Asian-associated ancestry cluster in a later analysis. Other equally common chains were less clonally expanded than HLA-associated TCR beta chains, a later analysis showed. Upon later analysis, TCR association rates were observed to vary by HLA locus, being highest for DRB1 and lowest for HLA-C.

Germline V gene sequence: CDR1 SGHDT, CDR2 YYEEEE. Trimming left V 5 bases short and J 1 base short, with 15 bases between. The CDR3 covers 15 residues. Points on this clone: What it binds is not known.

Samples came from healthy bone marrow donors. This receptor was taken from a woman between 40 and 55 years old in good health and CMV-seropositive. The rearrangement uses TRBV5-6 and TRBJ1-2; tentatively, D is TRBD1 (6 bases). Sequencing was done on a sample of PBMCs. CDR3 DNA sequence: TGTGCCAGCAGGGCCCCCAGAGGGGGTAACTATGGCTACACCTTC. Its protein is CASRAPRGGNYGYTF.